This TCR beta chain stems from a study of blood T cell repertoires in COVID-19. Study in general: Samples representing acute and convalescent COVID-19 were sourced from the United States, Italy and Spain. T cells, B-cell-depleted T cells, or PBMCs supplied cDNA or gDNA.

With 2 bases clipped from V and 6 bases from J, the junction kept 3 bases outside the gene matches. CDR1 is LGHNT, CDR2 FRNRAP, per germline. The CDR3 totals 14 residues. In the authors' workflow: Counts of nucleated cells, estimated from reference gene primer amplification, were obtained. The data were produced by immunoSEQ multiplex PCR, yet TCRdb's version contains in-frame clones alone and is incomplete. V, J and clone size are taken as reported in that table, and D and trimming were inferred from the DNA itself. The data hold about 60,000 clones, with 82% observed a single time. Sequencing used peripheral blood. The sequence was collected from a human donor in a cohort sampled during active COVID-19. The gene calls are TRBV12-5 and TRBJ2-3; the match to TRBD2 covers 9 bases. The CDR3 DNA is TGTGCTAGTGGTTTGAGTCTAGCGGGGGATACGCAGTATTTT. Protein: CASGLSLAGDTQYF.